The next 14 T cell receptor beta chains were all read from a single sample in a study of blood T cell repertoires in COVID-19. TCRdb's copy holds only in-frame clones and misses some; the assay was immunoSEQ multiplex PCR. Of approximately 70,000 clones listed, around 86% are singletons. What was sequenced was peripheral blood. Receptors were obtained from a man in his 70s with active or convalescent COVID-19.

This clone has just a few counts. The gene calls are TRBV5-4 and TRBJ2-1; D call uncertain. This CDR3 comprises 13 residues. Germline V gene lookup returns CDR1 SGHNT and CDR2 YYREEE (reference sequence). The germline V and J ends were trimmed by 0 bases and 10 bases, with 11 bases remaining between them. In DNA, the CDR3 is TGTGCCAGCAGCTTGGTCCCTTCCGAGGAGCAGTTCTTC. Protein sequence: CASSLVPSEEQFF.

The V gene is TRBV6-5, the J gene TRBJ2-7; perhaps TRBD2 as D (7 bases). V lost 8 bases and J 4 bases, leaving 21 bases between the germline ends. This CDR3 region has 15 residues. Germline CDR1 reads MNHEY; CDR2 reads SVGAGI. In DNA, the CDR3 is TGTGCCAGCTCGCATGGGACATCAGCGGGGTACGAGCAGTACTTC. Its protein is CASSHGTSAGYEQYF.

The chain has TRBV12-2 and TRBJ1-1; TRBD1, the table's D call, lacks a check against the DNA. TRBV12-2 is a recognized pseudogene. The CDR3 runs to 16 residues. The CDR3 DNA sequence: TGTGCAAGTCGCTTAGGTAGGCTCGGAAGGGGCACTGAAGCTTTCTTT. Residues: CASRLGRLGRGTEAFF.

This clone has a handful of counts. CDR3 coding DNA: TGTGCCAGCAGCTTAGGGACCCGCGCCGGGGAACTGTTTTTT. It translates to CASSLGTRAGELFF. This rearrangement joins TRBV7-2 to TRBJ1-4; D uncertain. CDR1 is SGHTA, CDR2 FQGNSA, per germline. V was pared by 1 base and J by 12 bases, with 15 bases between. This CDR3 spans 14 amino acids.

The chain links TRBV7-2 to TRBJ2-5, with TRBD2 as a possible D gene (8 bases). V was trimmed by 5 bases and J by 5 bases, leaving 24 bases between them. This CDR3 region has 17 residues. Per the germline V gene, CDR1 is SGHTA and CDR2 is FQGNSA. CDR3 nucleotides: TGTGCCAGCAGCCTATTTAGGGGGCGGATAGCGGGGGAGACCCAGTACTTC. Its protein is CASSLFRGRIAGETQYF. The full variable domain, in which reference TRBV7-2 and TRBJ2-5 provide the parts outside the CDR3, is GAGVSQSPSNKVTEKGKDVELRCDPISGHTALYWYRQSLGQGLEFLIYFQGNSAPDKSGLPSDRFSAERTGGSVSTLTIQRTQQEDSAVYLCASSLFRGRIAGETQYFGPGTRLLVL.

The chain is built from TRBV6-5 and TRBJ2-7; D may be TRBD2 (7 bases). V was trimmed by 6 bases and J by 3 bases, leaving 9 bases between them. CDR1 MNHEY and CDR2 SVGAGI come from the germline V gene. The CDR3 has 12 residues. In DNA form, the CDR3 reads TGTGCCAGCAGAGGGGGGGGCTACGAGCAGTACTTC. Translating gives CASRGGGYEQYF.

This clone occurred a few times. J is TRBJ1-6 and V is TRBV7-8, with D unresolved. CDR1 and CDR2 from the germline V gene are SGHVS and FQNEAQ. V lost 1 base and J lost 9, with 10 bases in between. CDR3 length equals 14 residues. CDR3 DNA: TGTGCCAGCAGCTTAGACAATCCCTTTTCACCCCTCCACTTT. Translating gives CASSLDNPFSPLHF.

The V gene is TRBV11-3, the J gene TRBJ2-1; 8 bases align to TRBD1. Germline CDR1 SGHNT, CDR2 YENEEA. The ends lost 3 bases at V and 3 bases at J; junction bases unmatched: 4. This CDR3 has 15 amino acids. CDR3 in amino acids: CASSLRQGLYNEQFF. CDR3 bases: TGTGCCAGCAGCTTGCGACAGGGGCTCTACAATGAGCAGTTCTTC.

The V call is TRBV27, the J call TRBJ1-4, with D maybe TRBD1 (6 bases). The CDR3 contains 15 residues. Germline CDR1 and CDR2: MNHEY and SMNVEV (reference sequence). Trimming stripped 8 bases from V and 4 bases from J, with 17 bases between. The CDR3 spells CASETTRTVNEKLFF. The CDR3, as DNA: TGTGCCAGCGAAACTACGCGGACAGTTAATGAAAAACTGTTTTTT.

The chain recombines TRBV9 with TRBJ2-5; the D is unclear. There are 14 residues in the CDR3. Between the trimmed V and J ends, which lost 1 base and 4 bases, there was a span of 11 bases. Germline CDR1 is SGDLS and CDR2 is YYNGEE. CDR3 sequence reads: CASSVTPTGETQYF. The CDR3 DNA reads TGTGCCAGCAGCGTAACCCCAACGGGAGAGACCCAGTACTTC.

Here the CDR3 DNA reads TGTGCCAGCAGCAAACAAAGAGCGGGTCCCCCGAATATCCAGGGGGGCACTGAAGCTTTCTTT. Protein product: CASSKQRAGPPNIQGGTEAFF. The genes are TRBV21-1 and TRBJ1-1; TRBD1, the table's D call, lacks a check against the DNA. TRBV21-1 is termed a pseudogene. CDR3 size: 21 residues.

The J gene is TRBJ1-2, the V gene TRBV29-1, with D hard to call. The germline V gene encodes CDR1 SQVTM and CDR2 ANQGSEA. This CDR3 is 13 amino acids long. The V gene lost 6 bases and the J gene lost 4 bases, with 15 bases spanning the gap. CDR3 sequence reads: CSVPRGGIYGYTF. In DNA form, the CDR3 reads TGCAGCGTCCCCCGCGGAGGGATCTATGGCTACACCTTC.

In nucleotides, the CDR3 is TGTGCCAGCAGCCAATACAGGGGGCCCTACGAGCAGTACTTC. Translation gives CASSQYRGPYEQYF. This chain links TRBV13 with TRBJ2-7, with TRBD1 matching over 9 bases. Germline CDR1 is PRHDT and CDR2 is FYEKMQ (reference sequence). The CDR3 is 14 residues long. J gave up 2 bases and V 5 bases, and 4 bases lay outside the gene matches.

V gene TRBV6-5 combines with J gene TRBJ1-1; no clear D. The CDR3 sequence is 15 residues long. Germline lookup yields CDR1 MNHEY and CDR2 SVGAGI. The V end was cut by 0 bases, the J end by 5 bases, with 13 bases between. In DNA form, the CDR3 reads TGTGCCAGCAGTTACTCTCTAATATCCCGAACTGAAGCTTTCTTT. This translates into CASSYSLISRTEAFF.